This TCR beta chain was found in a study of T cells in Graves' hyperthyroidism and ophthalmopathy. Findings of the study overall: Peripheral blood also featured most of the thyroid clonotypes expanded above 0.001. The model foresaw ophthalmopathy a median roughly 6 months prior to onset.

It was RNA transcripts that yielded the amplified TCR beta CDR3 regions. HTBI primers were the set used in a first-round RT-PCR of the TCR CDR3. MiXCR, applied by TCRdb to the multiplex PCR reads, yields one record per CDR3 protein. The sample lists 800,000 or so distinct CDR3 sequences, around 39% seen once, with around 10% in the top ten. For this clonotype: As yet, its antigen is unknown.

Absent ophthalmopathy progression within 18 months defined stable Graves' hyperthyroidism. Criteria for exclusion of patients were uncontrolled infection, other autoimmune disease, pregnancy or lactation. CDR3 length equals 13 residues. Trimming took 7 bases from V and 3 from J; bases not matched to a gene: 8. CDR1 and CDR2 (germline): DFQATT, SNEGSKA (reference sequence). The chain recombines TRBV20-1 with TRBJ2-5, with 7 bases that match TRBD2. Sequencing input: blood. The TCR was taken from a man aged 18 to 29 with Graves' hyperthyroidism. CDR3 in amino acids: CSGGGFGEETQYF. DNA of the CDR3: TGCAGTGGCGGGGGATTCGGGGAAGAGACCCAGTACTTC.